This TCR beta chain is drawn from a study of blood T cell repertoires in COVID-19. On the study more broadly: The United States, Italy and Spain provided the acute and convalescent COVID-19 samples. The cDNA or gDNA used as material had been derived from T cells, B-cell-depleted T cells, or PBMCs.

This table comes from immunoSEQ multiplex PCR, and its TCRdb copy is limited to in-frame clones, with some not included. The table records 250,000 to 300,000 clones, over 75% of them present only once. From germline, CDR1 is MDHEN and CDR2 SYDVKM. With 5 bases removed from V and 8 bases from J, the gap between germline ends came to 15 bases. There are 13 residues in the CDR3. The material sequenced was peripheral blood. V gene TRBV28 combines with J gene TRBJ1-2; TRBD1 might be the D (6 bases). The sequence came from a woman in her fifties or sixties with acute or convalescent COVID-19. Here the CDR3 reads CASSGVGTPGYTF. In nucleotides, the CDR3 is TGTGCCAGCAGTGGAGTCGGGACACCCGGCTACACCTTC.